This T cell receptor (beta chain) was identified in a study of siplizumab effects on memory and regulatory T cells. Study results and caveats: Among sequences traceable to unstimulated CD4+ memory cells, alloreactive ones were significantly reduced by siplizumab. Treatment with siplizumab left mappable alloreactive CD4+ clones averaging about 63% Treg-derived, compared with 25% to 30% in controls. Proliferating Tregs taken from siplizumab cultures were not shown to have a confirmed suppressive function.

CDR1 and CDR2 (germline): MGHDK, SYGVNS. The CDR3 is 12 amino acids. The V gene lost 2 bases and the J gene lost 4 bases, with 5 bases spanning the gap. Sequence data were generated for unstimulated naive, memory, effector memory and TEMRA subsets in a few donor pairs. Sequencing used immunoSEQ multiplex PCR; TCRdb keeps in-frame clones, though not all of them. The data contain about 26,000 clones, roughly 84% of them singletons. Of note for this clone: The antigen remains undetermined.

Sequenced material: memory CD4+ T cells sorted from blood. The clonotype was recovered from a human donor in good health. The gene calls are TRBV25-1 and TRBJ1-2; D is undetermined. The CDR3 DNA is TGTGCCAGCAGTGAAGGGCGCTATGGCTACACCTTC. Translated: CASSEGRYGYTF.